The present entry profiles one TCR beta chain with its context. Its specificity is not known. Healthy people donating bone marrow made up the donors. The PCR made use of 60 Vbeta and 13 Jbeta primers. Assay used: immunoSEQ multiplex PCR; TCRdb lists only in-frame clones, some missing. The sample contains approximately 150,000 clones, around 72% of which appear only once. The germline V gene has CDR1 MNHNS and CDR2 SASEGT. This CDR3 spans 14 amino acids. Trimming pared 6 bases from V and 4 bases from J, leaving 15 bases between. This sample stems from a study of cytomegalovirus exposure and HLA in healthy donors. For the study at large: HLA-typed donors contributed 80 million to 85 million unique TCRs, which were held in an early data release. General study findings and limits: The likely explanation for a cluster of highly shared sequence variants was sequencing artifact. With later analysis, a missense DCLRE1C variant became linked to TCR beta V- and J-gene trimming.

The specimen sequenced was PBMCs. This TCR was recovered from a man aged 35 to 55 in good health and CMV-seronegative. The genes are TRBV6-1 and TRBJ1-1, with D unresolved. The CDR3 DNA sequence: TGTGCCAGCAGGAAGGAGGGCGGTGGCACTGAAGCTTTCTTT. Translation: CASRKEGGGTEAFF.